Each of the 14 T cell receptor beta chains below was sequenced from the same sample in a study of T cell responses to AZD1222 COVID-19 vaccine. Clones were read by immunoSEQ multiplex PCR, and TCRdb kept only the in-frame ones, dropping some. The sample has 65,000 to 100,000 clones; approximately 89% are singletons. The material sequenced was peripheral blood, taken 28 days after the second AZD1222 dose. The receptor set was obtained from an adult who received the AZD1222 COVID-19 vaccine.

The V gene is TRBV5-1, the J gene TRBJ1-2, with 7 bases fitting TRBD1. Trimming removed 0 bases from V and 8 bases from J; junction bases left unmatched: 7. The CDR3 is 14 residues long. The germline gives CDR1 SGHRS, CDR2 YFSETQ. The CDR3 sequence is CASSLDRGLDGYTF. CDR3 DNA: TGCGCCAGCAGCTTGGACAGGGGATTAGACGGCTACACCTTC.

This clone was seen just once. This chain links TRBV6-1 with TRBJ2-5, with D perhaps being TRBD1 or TRBD2 (5 bases each). The CDR3 runs 15 residues. V was cut by 1 base and J by 2 bases, with 11 bases left in between. The germline V gene encodes CDR1 MNHNS and CDR2 SASEGT. CDR3 protein: CASSEGPWGQETQYF. CDR3 sequence (DNA): TGTGCCAGCAGTGAAGGGCCCTGGGGGCAAGAGACCCAGTACTTC.

The V and J genes are TRBV6-5 and TRBJ1-6; 8 bases fit TRBD1. V trimming: 6 bases; J trimming: 5 bases; junction bases outside the gene matches: 3. The CDR3 spans 14 residues. Germline assignment: CDR1 MNHEY and CDR2 SVGAGI. This CDR3 reads CASRADRDNSPLHF. The DNA of the CDR3 is TGTGCCAGCAGGGCGGACAGGGATAATTCACCCCTCCACTTT.

The chain joins TRBV6-1 to TRBJ1-6; TRBD1 might be the D (5 bases). Germline V lookup: CDR1 MNHNS, CDR2 SASEGT. Trimming removed 2 bases from V and 7 bases from J, with 12 bases in between. This CDR3 is 15 amino acids long. CDR3 loop: CASSELLTANSPLHF. CDR3 bases: TGTGCCAGCAGTGAACTTTTGACAGCCAATTCACCCCTCCACTTT.

The chain couples TRBV7-2 to TRBJ2-3; 12 bases align to TRBD2. The junction had 3 bases not matched to a gene; V was cut back by 4 bases and J by 4 bases. The CDR3 runs to 15 residues. Germline V gene lookup returns CDR1 SGHTA and CDR2 FQGNSA. As DNA, the CDR3 is TGTGCCAGCAGCTCGGGACTAGCGGGTCCAGATACGCAGTATTTT. Translating gives CASSSGLAGPDTQYF.

The gene calls are TRBV7-2 and TRBJ1-3; D not resolved. Looked up from germline, CDR1 is SGHTA and CDR2 is FQGNSA. V gave up 2 bases and J gave up 0 bases, with 5 bases separating them. The CDR3 has 14 residues. This CDR3 reads CASSLQNSGNTIYF. The CDR3 DNA sequence: TGTGCCAGCAGCTTACAAAACTCTGGAAACACCATATATTTT.

The genes are TRBV3-1 (or the pseudogene TRBV3-2) and TRBJ1-4; maybe TRBD1 (6 bases). CDR3 length equals 15 residues. Germline lookup yields CDR1 LGHDT and CDR2 YNNKEL (reference sequence). V shed 1 base and J shed 3 bases, with 9 bases lying between them. CDR3 in DNA: TGTGCCAGCAGCCAAGGGGCAGGGGCTAATGAAAAACTGTTTTTT. Translating gives CASSQGAGANEKLFF.

This chain connects TRBV24-1 to TRBJ2-1, with D maybe TRBD1 (5 bases). CDR3 length equals 12 residues. The germline gives CDR1 KGHDR, CDR2 SFDVKD. Deletions cut 3 bases from V and 16 bases from J, with 15 bases between. The CDR3 DNA reads as TGTGCCACCAGTGATACCAACAGGATACTTTTCTTC. Protein: CATSDTNRILFF.

This clone was observed a few times. This chain uses TRBV5-4 with TRBJ1-2; no clear D. Trimming cost V 0 bases and J 7 bases, with 4 bases left between them. Germline V gene data show CDR1 as SGHNT and CDR2 as YYREEE (reference sequence). The CDR3 extends over 11 amino acids. The CDR3 region has the DNA TGTGCCAGCAGCTTGGGGGGTGGCTACACCTTC. Its translation is CASSLGGGYTF.

The chain employs TRBV5-4 and TRBJ2-7; D unresolved. Trimming pared 4 bases from V and 6 bases from J, leaving 23 bases between. The CDR3 spans 16 residues. The germline gives CDR1 SGHNT, CDR2 YYREEE (reference sequence). In nucleotides, the CDR3 is TGTGCCAGCAGCACCCGGCGGAGCTCTAGGCTACGCGAGCAGTACTTC. This codes for CASSTRRSSRLREQYF.

V usage is TRBV9 and J usage is TRBJ1-3; perhaps TRBD1 as D (5 bases). There are 16 residues in the CDR3. V was shortened by 4 bases and J by 0 bases, with 14 bases between the two germline ends. The germline V gene encodes CDR1 SGDLS and CDR2 YYNGEE. Here the CDR3 DNA reads TGTGCCAGCAGCCAGCTGGGACTACCCTCTGGAAACACCATATATTTT. Amino acid sequence: CASSQLGLPSGNTIYF.

This chain connects TRBV18 to TRBJ2-7; 7 nucleotides line up with TRBD1. The CDR3 has 13 amino acids. After removal of 6 bases from V and 5 bases from J, the junction contained 7 bases not matched to a gene. The germline V gene encodes CDR1 KGHSH and CDR2 LQKENI. This CDR3 is CASSSDRSDEQYF. CDR3 nucleotides: TGTGCCAGCTCCTCGGACAGGTCGGACGAGCAGTACTTC.

The chain carries TRBV6-5 and TRBJ2-7, with unresolved D. CDR3 length: 15 residues. V lost 5 bases and J 2 bases, leaving 16 bases between the germline ends. Germline CDR1 and CDR2: MNHEY and SVGAGI. CDR3 region: CASSTNTLQPYEQYF. CDR3 coding DNA: TGTGCCAGCAGTACAAACACGTTACAACCCTACGAGCAGTACTTC.

V gene TRBV7-9 combines with J gene TRBJ2-7, with D uncertain. The V gene lost 3 bases and the J gene lost 4 bases, with 4 bases spanning the gap. Germline V CDR1 and CDR2: SEHNR, FQNEAQ (reference sequence). The CDR3 runs to 11 residues. CDR3 sequence: CASSFVYEQYF. In DNA, the CDR3 is TGTGCCAGCAGCTTTGTGTACGAGCAGTACTTC.